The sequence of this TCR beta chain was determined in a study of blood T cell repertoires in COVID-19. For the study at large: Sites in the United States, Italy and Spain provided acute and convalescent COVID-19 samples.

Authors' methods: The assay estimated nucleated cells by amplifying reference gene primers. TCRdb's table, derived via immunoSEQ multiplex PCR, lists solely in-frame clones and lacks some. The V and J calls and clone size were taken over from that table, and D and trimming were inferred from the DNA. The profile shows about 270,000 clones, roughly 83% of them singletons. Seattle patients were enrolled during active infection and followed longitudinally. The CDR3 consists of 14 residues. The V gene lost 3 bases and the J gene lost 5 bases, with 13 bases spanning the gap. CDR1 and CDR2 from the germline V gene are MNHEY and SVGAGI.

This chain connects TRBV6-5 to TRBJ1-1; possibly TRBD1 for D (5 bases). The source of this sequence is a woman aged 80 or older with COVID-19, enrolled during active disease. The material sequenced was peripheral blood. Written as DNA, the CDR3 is TGTGCCAGCAGTTATCGAGACAGACAAACTGAAGCTTTCTTT. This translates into CASSYRDRQTEAFF.